The rows below give T cell receptor beta chains drawn from one sample of a study of T cell changes during pregnancy in multiple sclerosis. The data were produced by immunoSEQ multiplex PCR, yet TCRdb's version contains in-frame clones alone and is incomplete. The table includes some 33,000 clones, roughly nine tenths detected once. This sample comprised CD8+ T cells from peripheral blood mononuclear cells, obtained in the second trimester of pregnancy. The receptors were sampled from a female donor in good health, enrolled as a control in a pregnancy study. CDR3s include the opening cysteine and the closing phenylalanine or tryptophan. The D gene is left open where the match is weak.

TRBV30,TRBD1,TRBJ2-5,CAWWGQDQETQYF
TRBV18,.,TRBJ2-3,CASSPPETDTQYF
TRBV30,TRBD1,TRBJ1-2,CAEFSGTAYGYTF
TRBV29-1,.,TRBJ2-7,CSVEVSGQTYEQYF
TRBV11-2,.,TRBJ2-6,CASSLDGITGANVLTF
TRBV2,.,TRBJ2-3,CASFGVSDTQYF
TRBV29-1,.,TRBJ2-7,CSVEEGYGTHEQYF
TRBV27,TRBD2,TRBJ2-2,CASSSGGTGELFF
TRBV5-4,.,TRBJ2-3,CASSLVTDTQYF
TRBV4-3,.,TRBJ1-2,CASSQGGEFSYGYTF
TRBV15,TRBD1,TRBJ2-1,CATSGTDRDYNEQFF
TRBV27,.,TRBJ1-1,CATRGMNTEAFF
TRBV30,TRBD1,TRBJ2-5,CAWSTGVRETQYF
TRBV4-3,.,TRBJ2-7,CASSQVFLVGYEQYF
TRBV27,TRBD1,TRBJ1-2,CASSWTGGDYGYTF
TRBV12-5,.,TRBJ1-2,CASGYTTNYGYTF
TRBV6-4,.,TRBJ2-2,CASSVGDTGELFF
TRBV7-2,.,TRBJ1-4,CASSPGTSSEKLFF
TRBV15,TRBD1,TRBJ1-2,CATSRTGQGDLEGYTF
TRBV30,TRBD1,TRBJ2-7,CAWSVLGQGLHEQYF
TRBV9,.,TRBJ2-1,CASSVARGAGNEQFF
TRBV5-4,.,TRBJ1-2,CASSPYFDRSYGYTF
TRBV2,TRBD1,TRBJ1-2,CASSELGSGGRDGYTF
TRBV15,.,TRBJ2-3,CATSAEDTDAISQYF
TRBV4-1,.,TRBJ2-7,CASSQTTGTPFYEQYF
TRBV9,TRBD1,TRBJ1-1,CASSADRGLGEAFF
TRBV7-9,.,TRBJ1-2,CASSLGDTANYGYTF
TRBV25-1,.,TRBJ2-2,CAIRGEETGELFF
TRBV4-3,.,TRBJ2-3,CASSQGVQGDTQYF
TRBV6-5,TRBD1,TRBJ1-2,CASSYGTGGLGYTF
TRBV6-5,TRBD1,TRBJ1-2,CASSYPDGQDGYTF
TRBV21-1,.,TRBJ2-5,CASSKEVGACQETQYF
TRBV9,TRBD2,TRBJ2-1,CASSVYTGGAYNEQFF
TRBV27,TRBD2,TRBJ2-7,CASKLASGGWYF
TRBV4-3,.,TRBJ1-3,CASSHRLANSGNTIYF
TRBV7-9,.,TRBJ1-1,CASSFVGENTEAFF
TRBV6-5,TRBD1,TRBJ2-7,CASSYSRGQGGYEQYF
TRBV2,.,TRBJ1-1,CASQAVQMNTEAFF
TRBV5-1,TRBD1,TRBJ1-6,CASSVTGTGGFSPLHF
TRBV27,.,TRBJ1-1,CATQGGPEAFF
TRBV30,TRBD1,TRBJ1-1,CAWSADRATEAFF
TRBV30,TRBD1,TRBJ1-1,CAWGQGNTEAFF
TRBV27,.,TRBJ1-3,CASSLFGRESGNTIYF
TRBV19,.,TRBJ1-1,CASSITGHAEAFF
TRBV15,TRBD2,TRBJ2-1,CATSLVGGGYNEQFF
TRBV4-3,.,TRBJ2-3,CASSREKGYTDTQYF
TRBV5-4,.,TRBJ1-1,CASGSLVGGETEAFF
TRBV7-2,.,TRBJ2-1,CASSANPGSYNEQFF
TRBV4-1,.,TRBJ2-4,CASSQENRDGENIQYF
TRBV23-1,TRBD1,TRBJ1-1,CASSQSQDRDTEAFF
TRBV7-9,.,TRBJ2-3,CASSTPGLGADTQYF
TRBV4-3,TRBD1,TRBJ2-2,CASSPSDRANTGELFF
TRBV12-5,TRBD1,TRBJ1-2,CASGRGQPGYGYTF
TRBV6-1,.,TRBJ2-7,CASSEARMEGPYEQYF
TRBV6-1,TRBD1,TRBJ1-5,CASSERTGYNQPQHF
TRBV5-6,TRBD1,TRBJ1-2,CASSGQGPGYTF